Sequencing of this T cell receptor (beta chain) was carried out in a study of T cell responses to AZD1222 COVID-19 vaccine. General observations from the study: Close to half of spike-specific TCRs reportedly recognize unmutated variant regions. Most donors were white British and more were female, and clonal diversity was possibly underestimated. The number of AZD1222 recipients seropositive at baseline was only five or six.

Some clones are missing from TCRdb's copy, which holds only in-frame ones; the method was immunoSEQ multiplex PCR. The data show tens of thousands of clones, 90% seen once. For this clone: As yet, its antigen is unknown.

V lost 1 base, J lost 3 bases, and 1 base stayed unmatched. CDR3 length: 15 amino acids. Germline loops: CDR1 KGHSH, CDR2 LQKENI. This sequence originates from an adult in good health. Sequencing was performed on peripheral blood, taken on day 0 of AZD1222 vaccination. The V and J genes are TRBV18 and TRBJ1-4, with 8 bases matching TRBD1. The DNA of the CDR3 is TGTGCCAGCTCACCACTGGACAGGGCTAATGAAAAACTGTTTTTT. Its translation: CASSPLDRANEKLFF.